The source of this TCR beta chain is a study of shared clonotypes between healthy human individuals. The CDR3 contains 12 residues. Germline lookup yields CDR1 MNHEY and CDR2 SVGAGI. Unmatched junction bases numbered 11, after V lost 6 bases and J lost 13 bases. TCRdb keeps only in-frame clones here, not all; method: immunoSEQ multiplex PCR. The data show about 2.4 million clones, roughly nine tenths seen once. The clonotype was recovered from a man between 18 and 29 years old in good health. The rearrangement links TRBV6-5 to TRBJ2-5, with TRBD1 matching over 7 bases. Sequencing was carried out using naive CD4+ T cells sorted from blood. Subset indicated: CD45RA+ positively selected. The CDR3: CASRAPEDRLYF. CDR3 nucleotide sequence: TGTGCCAGCAGGGCCCCCGAGGACAGGCTGTACTTC.